This T cell receptor beta chain stems from a study of cytomegalovirus exposure and HLA in healthy donors. A multiplex PCR was run with 60 Vbeta primers and 13 Jbeta primers. Produced via immunoSEQ multiplex PCR; TCRdb's table is partial and in-frame only. Here the sample spans approximately 80,000 clones, less than 80% being singletons. The CDR3 loop spans 13 amino acids. Germline V lookup: CDR1 GTSNPN, CDR2 SVGIG (reference sequence). The V segment lost 8 bases and the J segment 7 bases; nucleotides outside the gene matches: 7. V is TRBV30 and J is TRBJ2-5; 13 bases align to TRBD2. The TCR sequence derives from a man younger than 40 in good health and CMV-seropositive. Sequenced: PBMCs. The CDR3 is CAQWTSGSGTQYF. As DNA, the CDR3 is TGTGCCCAGTGGACTAGCGGGAGTGGGACCCAGTACTTC. The full variable domain, its missing parts supplied by reference TRBV30 and TRBJ2-5, is SQTIHQWPATLVQPVGSPLSLECTVEGTSNPNLYWYRQAAGRGLQLLFYSVGIGQISSEVPQNLSASRPQDRQFILSSKKLLLSDSGFYLCAQWTSGSGTQYFGPGTRLLVL.